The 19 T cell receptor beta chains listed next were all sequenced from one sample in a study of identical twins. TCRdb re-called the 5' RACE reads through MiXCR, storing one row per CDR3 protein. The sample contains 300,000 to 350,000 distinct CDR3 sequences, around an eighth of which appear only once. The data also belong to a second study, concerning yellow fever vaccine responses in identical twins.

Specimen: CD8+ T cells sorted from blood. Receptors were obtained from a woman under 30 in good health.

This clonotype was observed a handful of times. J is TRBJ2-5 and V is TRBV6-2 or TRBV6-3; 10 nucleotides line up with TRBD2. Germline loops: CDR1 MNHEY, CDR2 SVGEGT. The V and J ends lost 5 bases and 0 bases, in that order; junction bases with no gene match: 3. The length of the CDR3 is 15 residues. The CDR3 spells CASSQGTSDQETQYF. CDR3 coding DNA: TGTGCCAGCAGTCAAGGGACTAGCGACCAAGAGACCCAGTACTTC.

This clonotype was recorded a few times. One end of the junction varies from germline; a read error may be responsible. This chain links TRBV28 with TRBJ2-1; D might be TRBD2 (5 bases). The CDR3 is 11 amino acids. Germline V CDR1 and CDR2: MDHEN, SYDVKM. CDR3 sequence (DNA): TGTGCCAGCACTTTAGCGAATGAGCAGTTCTTC. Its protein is CASTLANEQFF.

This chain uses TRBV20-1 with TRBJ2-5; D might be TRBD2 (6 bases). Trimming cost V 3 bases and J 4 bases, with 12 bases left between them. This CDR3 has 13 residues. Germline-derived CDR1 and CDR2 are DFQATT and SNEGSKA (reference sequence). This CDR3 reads CSASRGLRETQYF. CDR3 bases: TGCAGTGCTAGCCGAGGACTAAGAGAGACCCAGTACTTC.

This chain's CDR3 is CASSLRQGLSSYEQYV. As DNA, the CDR3 is TGTGCCAGCAGTCTACGACAGGGGCTTTCTTCCTACGAGCAGTACGTC. The V and J genes are TRBV2 and TRBJ2-7; 8 nucleotides agree with TRBD1. V lost 5 bases to trimming and J lost 1 base; unmatched junction nucleotides: 10. This CDR3 has 16 amino acids. Germline loops: CDR1 SNHLY, CDR2 FYNNEI.

This CDR3 is CASSLVGQEQFF. The CDR3 DNA is TGTGCCAGCAGCTTAGTCGGTCAAGAGCAGTTCTTC. The J gene is TRBJ2-1, the V gene TRBV11-1, with no clear D. The CDR3 totals 12 residues. CDR1 SGHAT and CDR2 FQDESV come from the germline V gene (reference sequence). Deletions cut 1 base from V and 10 bases from J, with 8 bases between.

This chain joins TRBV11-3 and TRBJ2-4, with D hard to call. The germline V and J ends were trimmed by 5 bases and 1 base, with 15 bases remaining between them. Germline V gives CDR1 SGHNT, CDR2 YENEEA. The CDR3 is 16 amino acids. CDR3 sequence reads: CASSRLNPSAKNIQYF. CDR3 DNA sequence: TGTGCCAGCAGCCGGTTAAATCCCTCGGCCAAAAACATTCAGTACTTC.

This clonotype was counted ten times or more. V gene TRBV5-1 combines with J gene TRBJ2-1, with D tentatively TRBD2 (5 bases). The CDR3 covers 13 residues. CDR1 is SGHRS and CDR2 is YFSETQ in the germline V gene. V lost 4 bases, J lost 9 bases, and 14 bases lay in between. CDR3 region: CASSTDWAGEQFF. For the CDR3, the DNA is TGCGCCAGCAGCACGGACTGGGCGGGTGAGCAGTTCTTC. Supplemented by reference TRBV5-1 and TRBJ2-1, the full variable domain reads KAGVTQTPRYLIKTRGQQVTLSCSPISGHRSVSWYQQTPGQGLQFLFEYFSETQRNKGNFPGRFSGRQFSNSRSEMNVSTLELGDSALYLCASSTDWAGEQFFGPGTRLTVL.

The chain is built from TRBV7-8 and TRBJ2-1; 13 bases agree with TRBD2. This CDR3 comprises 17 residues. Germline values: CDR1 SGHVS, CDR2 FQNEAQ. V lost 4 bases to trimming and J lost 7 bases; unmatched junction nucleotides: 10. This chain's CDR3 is CASSYRTSGGSMNEQFF. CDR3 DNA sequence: TGTGCCAGCAGCTACCGGACTAGCGGGGGTTCGATGAATGAGCAGTTCTTC.

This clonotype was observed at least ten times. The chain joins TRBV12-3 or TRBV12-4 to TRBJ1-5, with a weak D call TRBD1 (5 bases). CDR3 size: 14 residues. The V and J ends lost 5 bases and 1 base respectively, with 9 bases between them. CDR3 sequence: CASSRGQSNQPQHF. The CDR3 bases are TGTGCCAGCAGTCGAGGACAAAGCAATCAGCCCCAGCATTTT.

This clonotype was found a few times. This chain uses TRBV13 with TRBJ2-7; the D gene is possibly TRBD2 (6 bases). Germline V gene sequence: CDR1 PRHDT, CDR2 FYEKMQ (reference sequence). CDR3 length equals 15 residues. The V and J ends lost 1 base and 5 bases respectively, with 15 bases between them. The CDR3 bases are TGTGCCAGCAGCTTAGTAGCGGAGCCTAACGACGAGCAGTACTTC. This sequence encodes CASSLVAEPNDEQYF.

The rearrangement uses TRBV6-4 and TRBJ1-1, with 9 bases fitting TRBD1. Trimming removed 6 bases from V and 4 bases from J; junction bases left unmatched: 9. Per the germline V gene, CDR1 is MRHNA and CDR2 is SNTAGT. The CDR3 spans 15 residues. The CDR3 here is CASSPSGTGSTEAFF. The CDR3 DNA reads TGTGCCAGCAGCCCCTCAGGGACAGGGAGCACTGAAGCTTTCTTT.

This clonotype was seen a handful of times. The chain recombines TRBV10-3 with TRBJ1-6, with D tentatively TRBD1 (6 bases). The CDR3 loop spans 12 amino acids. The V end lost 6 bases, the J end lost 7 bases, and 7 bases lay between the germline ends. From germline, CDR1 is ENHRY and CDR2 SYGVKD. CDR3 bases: TGTGCCATCAGACAGGGAAATTCACCCCTCCACTTT. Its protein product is CAIRQGNSPLHF.

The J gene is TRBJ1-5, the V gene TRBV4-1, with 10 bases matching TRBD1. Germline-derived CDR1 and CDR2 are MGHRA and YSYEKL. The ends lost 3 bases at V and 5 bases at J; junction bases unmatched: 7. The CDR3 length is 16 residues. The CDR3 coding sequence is TGCGCCAGCAGCCAGAGGACCGGGACAGGGGATCAGCCCCAGCATTTT. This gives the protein CASSQRTGTGDQPQHF.

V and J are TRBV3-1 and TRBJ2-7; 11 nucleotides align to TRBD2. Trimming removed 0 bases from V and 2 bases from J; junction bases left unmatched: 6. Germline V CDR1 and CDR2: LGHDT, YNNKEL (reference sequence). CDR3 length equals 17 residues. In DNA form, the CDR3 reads TGTGCCAGCAGCCAAGAGGTTCAGACTAGCGGGACCTACGAGCAGTACTTC. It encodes CASSQEVQTSGTYEQYF.

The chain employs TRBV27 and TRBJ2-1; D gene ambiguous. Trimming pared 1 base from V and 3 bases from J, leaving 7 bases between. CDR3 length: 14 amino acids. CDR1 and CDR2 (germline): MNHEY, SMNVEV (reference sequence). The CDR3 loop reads CASSLFAGYNEQFF. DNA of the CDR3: TGTGCCAGCAGTTTATTCGCTGGCTACAATGAGCAGTTCTTC.

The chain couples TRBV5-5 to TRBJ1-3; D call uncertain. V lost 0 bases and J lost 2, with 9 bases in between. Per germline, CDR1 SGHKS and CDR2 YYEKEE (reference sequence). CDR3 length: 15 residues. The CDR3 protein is CASSLAGSPGNTIYF. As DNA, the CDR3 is TGTGCCAGCAGCTTGGCCGGGAGCCCTGGAAACACCATATATTTT.

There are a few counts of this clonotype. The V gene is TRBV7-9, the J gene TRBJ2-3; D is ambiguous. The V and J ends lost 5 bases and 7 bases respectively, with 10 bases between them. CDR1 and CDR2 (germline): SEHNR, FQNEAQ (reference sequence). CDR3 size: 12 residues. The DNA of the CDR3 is TGTGCCAGCAGCCCGTCTTTGAATACGCAGTATTTT. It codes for CASSPSLNTQYF.

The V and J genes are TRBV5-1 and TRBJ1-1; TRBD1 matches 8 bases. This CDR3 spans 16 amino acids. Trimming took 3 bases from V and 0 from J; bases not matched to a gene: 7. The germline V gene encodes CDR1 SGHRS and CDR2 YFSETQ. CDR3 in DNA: TGCGCCAGCAGCTCCGACAGGGGATACATGAACACTGAAGCTTTCTTT. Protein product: CASSSDRGYMNTEAFF. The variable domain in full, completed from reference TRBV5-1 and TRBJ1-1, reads KAGVTQTPRYLIKTRGQQVTLSCSPISGHRSVSWYQQTPGQGLQFLFEYFSETQRNKGNFPGRFSGRQFSNSRSEMNVSTLELGDSALYLCASSSDRGYMNTEAFFGQGTRLTVV.

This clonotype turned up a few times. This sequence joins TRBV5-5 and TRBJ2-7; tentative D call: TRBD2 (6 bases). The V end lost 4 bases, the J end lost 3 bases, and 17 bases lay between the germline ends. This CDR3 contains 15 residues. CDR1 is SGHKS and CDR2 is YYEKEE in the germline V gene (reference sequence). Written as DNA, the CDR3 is TGTGCCAGCAGCGCTAACCGGGAGTCCCTCTACGAGCAGTACGTC. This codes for CASSANRESLYEQYV.